The source of this T cell receptor (beta chain) is a study of T-cell reconstitution after alpha-beta-depleted transplantation in children (dated by TCRdb to between 2015 and 2016). Notes on the research overall: T-cell immune reconstitution after TCRalphabeta/CD19-depleted allogeneic hematopoietic cell transplantation in children was quantitatively tracked in the study by means of TCR repertoire profiling.

Receptor libraries were prepared by PCR. Sequenced using an Illumina HiSeq 2500. To normalize quantification of the TCRbeta repertoire, the TCR libraries were built with molecular barcoding that relied on unique molecular identifiers. In-frame beta chains were kept once TCRdb had trimmed the public reads at Q25 with fastp and called clones with MiXCR. Each entry is one CDR3 protein sequence, shown with its most common DNA and genes. In this sample the table shows 330,000 or so distinct CDR3 sequences, about a tenth of which occur a single time. 7.5% of the sample lies in the top ten. Overall study outcomes, separate from this receptor: Over the following months the frequencies of hyperexpanded clones went down, and after one year T-cell counts and TCRbeta diversity were mostly credited to newly produced T cells. Apparently early alphabetaT-cell count recovery about two months after transplant reportedly relied on only several hundred rapidly expanded clones derived from non-depleted graft cells. In some patients, the high TCRbeta diversity seen at day 60 was put down to recipient T cells and intrathymic progenitors that had survived conditioning.

The CDR3 measures 14 amino acids from cysteine to phenylalanine. The kept DNA is CDR3 alone, 42 bases in frame from the first base. V and J are truncated by 0 bases and 6 bases respectively, leaving an intervening sequence of 8 bases. Via the germline V gene, CDR1 is SGHNT and CDR2 YENEEA. The sample's treatment or condition label is to be understood as: allogeneic hematopoietic cell transplantation with graft depleted of TCRalphabeta T cells and CD19 B cells. The transplant recipients were children given TCRalphabeta/CD19-depleted allogeneic hematopoietic cell grafts. To note about this clonotype: It has no known antigen specificity. Base qualities were left out, and no much larger clone turns up one base away.

The source was PBMCs, collected before TCRalphabeta/CD19-depleted stem cell transplant. The rearranged segments are TRBV11-3 and TRBJ2-2, with the D gene not clear enough to name. The source is a boy less than two years old with acute myeloid leukemia, due to receive a stem cell transplant. CDR3 protein: CASSLDVRSGELFF. The base sequence is TGTGCCAGCAGCTTAGACGTGAGGTCCGGGGAGCTGTTTTTT.